Listed here is a single TCR beta chain. Single viable CD3+CD4+CD8-CD45RO+ cells were sorted as the memory CD4+ T cells. This entry comes from a study of memory CD4+ T cells and cytomegalovirus serostatus. V shed 6 bases, J shed 4 bases, and the junction held 5 bases outside the gene matches. This CDR3 spans 13 amino acids. Per the germline V gene, CDR1 is MNHNS and CDR2 is SASEGT. The table came from immunoSEQ multiplex PCR; TCRdb's copy has only in-frame clones and leaves some out. The table includes about 56,000 clones, about four fifths detected once. The sequence derives from an adult in good health and CMV-seronegative. The genes are TRBV6-1 and TRBJ2-7, with TRBD2 matching over 8 bases. Specimen: memory CD4+ T cells from blood. CDR3 in amino acids: CASRKRGIYEQYF. DNA of the CDR3: TGTGCCAGCAGGAAGCGGGGGATATACGAGCAGTACTTC.